The clone carrying this T cell receptor (beta chain) was counted between two and nine times. Its antigen is currently unknown. This specimen belongs to a study of blood T cells in healthy people across ages. Findings of the study overall: Observed TCR beta diversity per million T cells went down as age went up. This fall followed a roughly linear course with age.

The donors, healthy Caucasians from Russia, were aged roughly 6 to 90. Researchers report isolating at least 6 million PBMCs per sample. Alongside a J-beta primer mix, a sample-barcoded 5' primer served in a second PCR lasting about 6 to 11 cycles. Sequencing of every sample gave 2.5 million or more CDR3-containing paired-end reads. TCRdb re-called the 5' RACE reads through MiXCR, storing one row per CDR3 protein. The sample lists about 290,000 distinct CDR3 sequences, roughly 26% occurring once. CDR3 length equals 14 residues. Germline loops: CDR1 MNHEY, CDR2 SVGEGT. The source of this sequence is a woman aged 70-85 years in good health. V gene TRBV6-2 or TRBV6-3 combines with J gene TRBJ2-5, with D possibly matching TRBD2 (6 bases). The end of the DNA fits TRBJ2-7 better, so the J call may be wrong. Sample: blood. CDR3 region: CASERVAASYEQYF. In nucleotides, the CDR3 is TGTGCCAGCGAGAGAGTAGCGGCCTCCTACGAGCAGTACTTC.